This T cell receptor beta chain appears in the sequencing data of a study of T cell changes during pregnancy in multiple sclerosis. The junction had 2 bases not matched to a gene; V was cut back by 4 bases and J by 2 bases. This CDR3 is 13 amino acids long. CDR1 and CDR2 (germline): SGHNT, YYREEE (reference sequence). Sequencing used immunoSEQ multiplex PCR; TCRdb keeps in-frame clones, though not all of them. The sample has about 57,000 clones, roughly 90% seen once. The sequence was obtained from a female donor with multiple sclerosis, enrolled in a pregnancy study. V and J are TRBV5-4 and TRBJ2-7; 8 bases fit TRBD1. The sequencing used peripheral blood, collected after pregnancy. CDR3 in amino acids: CASSKGQAYEQYF. CDR3 nucleotides: TGTGCCAGCAGCAAGGGACAGGCCTACGAGCAGTACTTC. Full variable domain (rest looked up from reference TRBV5-4 and TRBJ2-7): ETGVTQSPTHLIKTRGQQVTLRCSSQSGHNTVSWYQQALGQGPQFIFQYYREEENGRGNFPPRFSGLQFPNYSSELNVNALELDDSALYLCASSKGQAYEQYFGPGTRLTVT.